One sample yielded the 18 T cell receptor beta chains listed below, sequenced in a study of blood T cell repertoires in COVID-19. Profiled with immunoSEQ multiplex PCR; TCRdb holds only in-frame clones, not every one. The data show around 81,000 clones, approximately 80% seen once. The sequenced sample consisted of peripheral blood. These receptors originate from a man older than 75 with acute or convalescent COVID-19.

The rearrangement joins TRBV19 to TRBJ1-1, with D hard to call. This CDR3 has 15 amino acids. Trimming took off 0 bases at V and 0 bases at J, with 8 bases between the two ends. Germline V gives CDR1 LNHDA, CDR2 SQIVND (reference sequence). The CDR3 sequence: CASSIERVMNTEAFF. The CDR3 nucleotides read TGTGCCAGTAGTATAGAGAGAGTAATGAACACTGAAGCTTTCTTT.

The chain is built from TRBV14 and TRBJ1-1; perhaps TRBD1 as D (6 bases). The germline V and J ends were trimmed by 1 base and 10 bases, with 13 bases remaining between them. CDR1 SGHDN and CDR2 FVKESK come from the germline V gene. This CDR3 contains 13 residues. The CDR3 region is CASSQVNRVGAFF. The CDR3 DNA sequence: TGTGCCAGCAGCCAAGTAAACAGGGTGGGAGCTTTCTTT.

This clone came up a few times. The chain joins TRBV6-1 to TRBJ1-1; TRBD1 might be the D (6 bases). CDR1 and CDR2 (germline): MNHNS, SASEGT. This CDR3 is 13 amino acids long. V shed 3 bases and J shed 8 bases, with 13 bases lying between them. The chain's CDR3 is CASSEGITGEAFF. For the CDR3, the DNA is TGTGCCAGCAGTGAGGGAATTACAGGGGAAGCTTTCTTT.

The chain employs TRBV28 and TRBJ2-7, with D possibly TRBD1 on 5 matching bases. In germline, CDR1 is MDHEN, CDR2 SYDVKM. This CDR3 comprises 16 residues. Trimming cost V 2 bases and J 3 bases, with 17 bases left between them. The CDR3 DNA follows: TGTGCCAGCAGTTTAGCCACAGGAGAAGGCAACTACGAGCAGTACTTC. It yields the protein CASSLATGEGNYEQYF.

This chain uses TRBV7-6 with TRBJ1-2, with 7 bases identical to TRBD1. With 5 bases clipped from V and 7 bases from J, the junction kept 10 bases outside the gene matches. Germline V gene data show CDR1 as SGHVS and CDR2 as FNYEAQ. The CDR3 runs 14 residues. This CDR3 is CASSPGQPGGGYTF. The CDR3 DNA sequence: TGTGCCAGCAGCCCGGGACAGCCTGGTGGTGGCTACACCTTC. Full variable domain (outside the CDR3, taken from reference TRBV7-6 and TRBJ1-2): GAGVSQSPRYKVTKRGQDVALRCDPISGHVSLYWYRQALGQGPEFLTYFNYEAQQDKSGLPNDRFSAERPEGSISTLTIQRTEQRDSAMYRCASSPGQPGGGYTFGSGTRLTVV.

In this sample, this clone turned up once. V usage is TRBV10-1 and J usage is TRBJ2-3, with TRBD2 matching 8 bases. V dropped 6 bases and J dropped 5; count of bases not matched to a gene: 10. The CDR3 extends over 15 amino acids. Per the germline V gene, CDR1 is WNHNN and CDR2 is SYGVQD (reference sequence). The DNA for the CDR3 is TGCGCCAGCAGCGGGTCAGAGCTAGCGGGAGATACGCAGTATTTT. It codes for CASSGSELAGDTQYF.

The chain is built from TRBV18 and TRBJ1-2; D unresolved. CDR1 and CDR2 (germline): KGHSH, LQKENI. Between the trimmed V and J ends, which lost 3 bases and 2 bases, there was a span of 13 bases. The CDR3 covers 15 residues. In nucleotides, the CDR3 is TGTGCCAGCTCACCTGAACAGTATTCAAACTATGGCTACACCTTC. Its translation: CASSPEQYSNYGYTF.

This chain uses TRBV7-9 with TRBJ1-5, with 7 nucleotides matching TRBD1. The length of the CDR3 is 14 residues. Germline V gene sequence: CDR1 SEHNR, CDR2 FQNEAQ (reference sequence). The J segment lost 5 bases and the V segment lost 1 base, leaving 2 bases of the junction unmatched. The CDR3 loop is CASSLGQGYQPQHF. In DNA form, the CDR3 reads TGTGCCAGCAGCTTAGGACAGGGATATCAGCCCCAGCATTTT.

This clone came up once. The rearrangement links TRBV6-2 or TRBV6-3 to TRBJ1-4, with 10 bases lining up with TRBD1. Trimming at V came to 2 bases and at J to 7 bases, leaving 7 bases not matched to a gene. The CDR3 consists of 16 residues. Germline values: CDR1 MNHEY, CDR2 SVGEGT. DNA of the CDR3: TGTGCCAGCAGTTACCTTCACGGGACAGGGGCTGAAAAACTGTTTTTT. Translation gives CASSYLHGTGAEKLFF.

The chain links TRBV7-2 to TRBJ2-7, with TRBD2 matching over 8 bases. V gave up 1 base and J gave up 0 bases; unmatched junction bases: 8. The CDR3 runs to 17 residues. Germline values: CDR1 SGHTA, CDR2 FQGNSA. CDR3 bases: TGTGCCAGCAGCTTAGGGGGCAGCGGGAGAGGCTCCTACGAGCAGTACTTC. This codes for CASSLGGSGRGSYEQYF.

This clone came up once. This chain uses TRBV5-1 with TRBJ2-1, with 9 bases identical to TRBD1. The CDR3 sequence is 15 residues long. Trimming at V came to 4 bases and at J to 3 bases, leaving 5 bases not matched to a gene. Germline CDR1 reads SGHRS; CDR2 reads YFSETQ. This CDR3 reads CASSPTGGYYNEQFF. CDR3 in DNA: TGCGCCAGCAGCCCGACAGGGGGGTACTACAATGAGCAGTTCTTC.

The table lists this clone with a count of one. The V gene is TRBV19, the J gene TRBJ2-3; 8 bases are shared with TRBD1. Losses at the gene ends were 3 bases for V and 4 bases for J; bases not matched to a gene: 3. CDR1 is LNHDA, CDR2 SQIVND, per germline (reference sequence). The CDR3 is 14 residues long. The CDR3 DNA sequence: TGTGCCAGTAGTATGGGACAGGTGGCAGATACGCAGTATTTT. This codes for CASSMGQVADTQYF.

The J gene is TRBJ2-3, the V gene TRBV6-2 or TRBV6-3, with no clear D. CDR1 is MNHEY and CDR2 is SVGEGT in the germline V gene. V lost 6 bases to trimming and J lost 6 bases, with 16 bases between them. The CDR3 consists of 14 residues. This CDR3 is CASSPGPARDTQYF. In DNA, the CDR3 is TGTGCCAGCAGCCCCGGCCCTGCGAGGGATACGCAGTATTTT.

In this sample, this clone turned up a few times. V is TRBV11-2 and J is TRBJ1-5, with a weak D call TRBD1 (5 bases). CDR1 and CDR2 from the germline V gene are SGHAT and FQNNGV. CDR3 length: 14 residues. Trimming left V 6 bases short and J 2 bases short, with 11 bases between. Here the CDR3 reads CASSQGLGNQPQHF. For the CDR3, the DNA is TGTGCCAGCAGTCAGGGCTTGGGCAATCAGCCCCAGCATTTT.

This chain connects TRBV2 to TRBJ1-6; no definite D call. The germline V gene has CDR1 SNHLY and CDR2 FYNNEI. Trimming took 0 bases from V and 2 from J, leaving 5 bases between them. CDR3 length equals 15 residues. The CDR3 sequence is CASSEAFTYNSPLHF. The CDR3 DNA reads TGTGCCAGCAGTGAAGCGTTTACCTATAATTCACCCCTCCACTTT. The full variable domain, with the rest looked up from reference TRBV2 and TRBJ1-6, is EPEVTQTPSHQVTQMGQEVILRCVPISNHLYFYWYRQILGQKVEFLVSFYNNEISEKSEIFDDQFSVERPDGSNFTLKIRSTKLEDSAMYFCASSEAFTYNSPLHFGNGTRLTVT.

The chain employs TRBV7-3 and TRBJ2-3; TRBD2 matches 11 bases. Trimming took 1 base from V and 1 from J; bases not matched to a gene: 7. The V gene's germline CDR1 is SGHTA and CDR2 FQGTGA. The CDR3 is 18 residues long. As DNA, the CDR3 is TGTGCCAGCAGCTTAATGGCTAGCGGGGGGCTAGGCACAGATACGCAGTATTTT. As protein: CASSLMASGGLGTDTQYF.

This sequence joins TRBV27 and TRBJ2-7, with 9 bases identical to TRBD1. The CDR3 totals 15 residues. Trimming cost V 3 bases and J 5 bases; bases outside gene matches: 8. Germline V gives CDR1 MNHEY, CDR2 SMNVEV (reference sequence). The CDR3 bases are TGTGCCAGCAGTTTGACCCGGGACAGGGTCCACGAGCAGTACTTC. The encoded protein is CASSLTRDRVHEQYF.

The CDR3 protein is CATSRDTGTSDTQYF. The CDR3 coding sequence is TGTGCCACCAGCAGAGACACAGGGACGTCAGATACGCAGTATTTT. The chain links TRBV15 to TRBJ2-3; D might be TRBD1 (6 bases). The CDR3 is 15 amino acids. The V end lost 0 bases, the J end lost 4 bases, and 11 bases lay between the germline ends. The V gene's germline CDR1 is LNHNV and CDR2 YYDKDF (reference sequence).